Listed here are 2 T cell receptor beta chains from one sample, sequenced in a study of regulatory T cells in long-lasting Graves disease. Specified time point: newly diagnosed GD, antithyroid drugs for less than 3 months. Generation of the TCR library employed RNA extracted from PBMCs. Arm-PCR of CDR3 regions with iRepertoire HTBI primers generated TCR beta libraries. TCRdb reanalysed the multiplex PCR reads using MiXCR and keeps one entry per CDR3 protein. The sample yields roughly 420,000 distinct CDR3 sequences, roughly 15% seen once. These data were also reused for a study on T cells in Graves' hyperthyroidism and ophthalmopathy.

The starting material was peripheral blood mononuclear cells (PBMCs), obtained at new diagnosis, from a patient treated with antithyroid drugs. The receptors shown here come from a young woman with Graves disease.

The chain carries TRBV27 and TRBJ2-4; 10 bases line up with TRBD2. Germline values: CDR1 MNHEY, CDR2 SMNVEV (reference sequence). V trimming: 7 bases; J trimming: 6 bases; junction bases outside the gene matches: 6. The CDR3 is 14 amino acids. In DNA form, the CDR3 reads TGTGCCAGCAAAAAGCGGGAGGGCCCAAACATTCAGTACTTC. Protein product: CASKKREGPNIQYF.

This clonotype has at least ten counts. V gene TRBV12-3 or TRBV12-4 combines with J gene TRBJ2-7, with 7 bases matching TRBD2. The junction had 2 bases not matched to a gene; V was cut back by 6 bases and J by 0 bases. The CDR3 covers 13 residues. The CDR3 sequence is CASSRGDSYEQYF. CDR3 coding DNA: TGTGCCAGCAGCCGGGGGGACTCCTACGAGCAGTACTTC.